The 4 T cell receptor beta chains listed next were all sequenced from one sample in a study of T cells in Graves' hyperthyroidism and ophthalmopathy. Amplification of TCR beta CDR3 regions used RNA as the template. The HTBI primer set drove a first-round RT-PCR of the TCR CDR3. TCRdb redid the calling of the multiplex PCR reads with MiXCR, one entry per CDR3 protein. The repertoire includes hundreds of thousands of distinct CDR3 sequences, about a sixth of them detected once, and about 20% sits in the top ten. The source material was blood. Every receptor here comes from a young woman with Graves' hyperthyroidism.

This clonotype has ten or more counts. The V call is TRBV28, the J call TRBJ2-3, with D possibly matching TRBD2 (6 bases). V was trimmed by 2 bases and J by 2 bases, leaving 14 bases between them. CDR3 size: 16 residues. Germline V gives CDR1 MDHEN, CDR2 SYDVKM. Here the CDR3 reads CASSLQAGLTTDTQYF. In DNA, the CDR3 is TGTGCCAGCAGTTTACAAGCGGGTTTGACCACAGATACGCAGTATTTT.

Many counts were recorded for this clonotype. V and J are TRBV5-8 and TRBJ2-4, with D perhaps matching TRBD1 (5 bases). Trimming took off 0 bases at V and 9 bases at J, with 13 bases between the two ends. CDR3 length: 14 residues. Germline CDR1 and CDR2: SGHTS and YDEGEE. The CDR3 here is CASSLVGQGSIQYF. For the CDR3, the DNA is TGTGCCAGCAGCTTGGTAGGGCAGGGAAGCATTCAGTACTTC.

The chain is built from TRBV29-1 and TRBJ2-1, with 7 bases lining up with TRBD1. Losses at the gene ends were 2 bases for V and 7 bases for J; bases not matched to a gene: 8. The CDR3 is 14 residues long. Germline CDR1 SQVTM, CDR2 ANQGSEA. CDR3 sequence: CSVETPTGSNEQFF. The CDR3, as DNA: TGCAGCGTTGAAACCCCGACAGGGTCAAATGAGCAGTTCTTC.

The V and J genes are TRBV28 and TRBJ2-7; unclear D gene. Germline V lookup: CDR1 MDHEN, CDR2 SYDVKM. The CDR3 is 10 residues long. V was shortened by 9 bases and J by 6 bases, with 9 bases between the two germline ends. CDR3 DNA: TGTGCCAGTAGAGGTTCCGAGCAGTACTTC. Residues: CASRGSEQYF.